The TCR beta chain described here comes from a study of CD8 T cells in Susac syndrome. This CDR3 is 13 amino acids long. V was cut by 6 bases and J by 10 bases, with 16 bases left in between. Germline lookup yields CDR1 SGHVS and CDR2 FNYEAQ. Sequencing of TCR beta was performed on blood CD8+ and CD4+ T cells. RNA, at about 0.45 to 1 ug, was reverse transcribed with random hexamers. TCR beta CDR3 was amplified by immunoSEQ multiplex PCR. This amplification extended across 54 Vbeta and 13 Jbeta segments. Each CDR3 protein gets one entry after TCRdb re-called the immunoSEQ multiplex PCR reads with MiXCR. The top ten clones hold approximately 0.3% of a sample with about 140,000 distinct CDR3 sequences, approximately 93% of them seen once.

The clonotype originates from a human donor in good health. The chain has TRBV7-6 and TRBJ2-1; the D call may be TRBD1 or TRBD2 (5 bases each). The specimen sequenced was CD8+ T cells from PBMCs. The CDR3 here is CASSPNPEGEQFF. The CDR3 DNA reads TGTGCCAGCAGTCCAAACCCCGAGGGGGAGCAGTTCTTC. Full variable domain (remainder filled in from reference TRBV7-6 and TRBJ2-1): GAGVSQSPRYKVTKRGQDVALRCDPISGHVSLYWYRQALGQGPEFLTYFNYEAQQDKSGLPNDRFSAERPEGSISTLTIQRTEQRDSAMYRCASSPNPEGEQFFGPGTRLTVL.